Listed below are T cell receptor beta chains from one sample, sequenced in a study of shared clonotypes between healthy human individuals. Repertoires were generated with immunoSEQ multiplex PCR, while TCRdb's copy carries only in-frame clones and drops some. The sample lists approximately 2,000,000 clones, around 95% occurring once. The sequencing sample was made of naive CD8+ T cells from PBMCs. Source of these receptors: a man aged 18 to 30 in good health. Some clones in this sample may be carry-over from other donors' samples. CDR3s include the opening cysteine and the closing phenylalanine or tryptophan. A D gene is named only where the DNA matches it firmly. Rows give clone size only sometimes, using once, few, many, or a class for an expanded clone.

TRBV5-8	14	TRBD1	once	TRBJ2-7	TGTGCCAGCAGCTTGGACAGGGGGTTGTACGAGCAGTACTTC	CASSLDRGLYEQYF
TRBV27	14	TRBD2	-	TRBJ2-7	TGTGCCAGCAGGACTAGCGGGAGCTCCTACGAGCAGTACTTC	CASRTSGSSYEQYF
TRBV6-5	13	-	-	TRBJ2-6	TGTGCCAGCTTAGCGCGAGGGGCCAACGTCCTGACTTTC	CASLARGANVLTF
TRBV28	15	-	-	TRBJ2-7	TGTGCCAGCAGTTTATCAGCGGGACAAGTCTACGAGCAGTACTTC	CASSLSAGQVYEQYF
TRBV7-9	15	-	-	TRBJ2-1	TGTGCCAGCAGCTTAGCGCGTGGCTCCTACAATGAGCAGTTCTTC	CASSLARGSYNEQFF
TRBV27	18	-	-	TRBJ1-5	TGTGCCAGCAGTTCGAAGAGTCAGGCTGCTAATAGCAATCAGCCCCAGCATTTT	CASSSKSQAANSNQPQHF
TRBV11-3	13	-	-	TRBJ1-1	TGTGCCAGCAGCTTCCCCGGGAGCACTGAAGCTTTCTTT	CASSFPGSTEAFF
TRBV27	15	-	-	TRBJ2-1	TGTGCCAGCAGTTTTTCACTGGGTTCCTACAATGAGCAGTTCTTC	CASSFSLGSYNEQFF
TRBV5-4	14	TRBD1	few	TRBJ1-2	TGTGCCAGCAGCTCCCCCAGGGGGAACTATGGCTACACCTTC	CASSSPRGNYGYTF
TRBV7-2	15	-	-	TRBJ1-2	TGTGCCAGCAGCTTCTTGGGGGGGCAAAGCTATGGCTACACCTTC	CASSFLGGQSYGYTF
TRBV28	15	-	-	TRBJ1-5	TGTGCCAGCAGTTTAACTGGACCTAGCAATCAGCCCCAGCATTTT	CASSLTGPSNQPQHF
TRBV5-1	13	-	-	TRBJ2-1	TGCGCCAGCAGCGAGGGACCACTCCATGAGCAGTTCTTC	CASSEGPLHEQFF
TRBV2	13	-	-	TRBJ2-1	TGTGCCAGCACCGAACAGGGCTCCCATGAGCAGTTCTTC	CASTEQGSHEQFF
TRBV29-1	14	TRBD1	-	TRBJ1-2	TGCAGCGTTGCCATTGGCCAGGGGGGACCGGGCTACACCTTC	CSVAIGQGGPGYTF
TRBV28	15	TRBD2	-	TRBJ2-7	TGTGCCAGCAGTTTAAGACTAGCCGAAACCTACGAGCAGTACTTC	CASSLRLAETYEQYF
TRBV14	17	TRBD1	-	TRBJ2-7	TGTGCCAGCAGCCAGAATACCGGGACAGGGAGCTCCTACGAGCAGTACTTC	CASSQNTGTGSSYEQYF
TRBV7-3	12	-	-	TRBJ2-2	TGTGCCAGCAGCTTATTCGCCGGGGAGCTGTTTTTT	CASSLFAGELFF
TRBV28	15	-	-	TRBJ1-1	TGTGCCAGCAGTTTATTGATGGGGGCCTCGGGTGAAGCTTTCTTT	CASSLLMGASGEAFF
TRBV4-1	18	-	-	TRBJ1-6	TGCGCCAGCAGCCAAGATCAGGCCGTTAGCTCCTATAATTCACCCCTCCACTTT	CASSQDQAVSSYNSPLHF
TRBV10-1	19	TRBD2	-	TRBJ2-1	TGCGCCAGCAGTGAGTCGACTTTCGGGGAGGGCCGCTCCTACAATGAGCAGTTCTTC	CASSESTFGEGRSYNEQFF
TRBV27	14	-	-	TRBJ1-1	TGTGCCAGCAGTTTCATCGGTTCGGTCGGTGAAGCTTTCTTT	CASSFIGSVGEAFF
TRBV27	16	-	-	TRBJ2-3	TGTGCCAGCAGTTTAATAAGGCCTCGACTCACAGATACGCAGTATTTT	CASSLIRPRLTDTQYF
TRBV6-5	13	TRBD1	-	TRBJ1-2	TGTGCCAGCAGTTACGGGACAGCCTCGGGCTACACCTTC	CASSYGTASGYTF
TRBV4-3	15	TRBD2	-	TRBJ2-7	TGCGCCAGCAGCCCGGGACTAGCACATTCCTACGAGCAGTACTTC	CASSPGLAHSYEQYF
TRBV5-4	15	-	-	TRBJ2-3	TGTGCCAGCAGCTTCAGTCGAGTTAGCACAGATACGCAGTATTTT	CASSFSRVSTDTQYF
TRBV4-3	15	-	-	TRBJ1-1	TGCGCCAGCAGCTCCCTGGGAGGGATGAACACTGAAGCTTTCTTT	CASSSLGGMNTEAFF
TRBV29-1	16	-	-	TRBJ1-5	TGCAGCGTTAAGGGGGAACGAACAGGTAGGAATCAGCCCCAGCATTTT	CSVKGERTGRNQPQHF
TRBV16	16	TRBD2	-	TRBJ2-1	TGTGCCAGCTCTCGGACTAGCGGGAGAGAGTACAATGAGCAGTTCTTC	CASSRTSGREYNEQFF
TRBV27	15	-	-	TRBJ2-1	TGTGCCAGCAGCCAGACTCACCCCTCCTACAATGAGCAGTTCTTC	CASSQTHPSYNEQFF
TRBV27	15	-	once	TRBJ1-5	TGTGCCAGCAGTTTGTTAGGGGAGGGCAATCAGCCCCAGCATTTT	CASSLLGEGNQPQHF
TRBV28	15	-	-	TRBJ2-7	TGTGCCAGCAGTCCACCGGACAGGACTACCTACGAGCAGTACTTC	CASSPPDRTTYEQYF
TRBV9	14	-	once	TRBJ2-1	TGTGCCAGCAGCGTAGGGCAGGTCTACAATGAGCAGTTCTTC	CASSVGQVYNEQFF
TRBV4-3	16	TRBD2	-	TRBJ2-1	TGCGCCAGCAGCCCTGGCGGGGCTAGCGGCTACAATGAGCAGTTCTTC	CASSPGGASGYNEQFF
TRBV7-8	15	TRBD1	-	TRBJ2-7	TGTGCCAGCAGCTCCGCCGGGACAGGGGTCGTCGAGCAGTACTTC	CASSSAGTGVVEQYF
TRBV7-9	15	TRBD2	-	TRBJ2-5	TGTGCCAGCAGCCCTAGCGGTCAGGCTCAAGAGACCCAGTACTTC	CASSPSGQAQETQYF
TRBV5-1	17	TRBD1	-	TRBJ1-4	TGCGCCAGCAGCTTGTTTCTGAGGACAGGGGGCGATGAAAAACTGTTTTTT	CASSLFLRTGGDEKLFF
TRBV6-1	17	-	-	TRBJ1-5	TGTGCCAGCAGTGAAGCGGGCAGGGGTGTCCGAATTCAGCCCCAGCATTTT	CASSEAGRGVRIQPQHF
TRBV5-8	16	TRBD2	-	TRBJ2-7	TGTGCCAGCAGCGCCAGGACTAGCTCCCGCAACTACGAGCAGTACTTC	CASSARTSSRNYEQYF
TRBV2	16	-	-	TRBJ2-1	TGTGCCAGCAGCCCCGGGTGGGCAGGAGATAAGAATGAGCAGTTCTTC	CASSPGWAGDKNEQFF
TRBV2	14	-	-	TRBJ2-2	TGTGCCAGCAGTGAAAGGGAGAACACCGGGGAGCTGTTTTTT	CASSERENTGELFF
TRBV9	16	TRBD2	-	TRBJ2-3	TGTGCCAGCAGCGTTTACGGACTAGCGGGAACAGATACGCAGTATTTT	CASSVYGLAGTDTQYF
TRBV11-2	16	-	-	TRBJ2-5	TGTGCCAGCAGCTTAGAGGCTAGTGGGGAACAAGAGACCCAGTACTTC	CASSLEASGEQETQYF
TRBV25-1	14	-	-	TRBJ2-3	TGTGCCTGCTCCCCGGGGTGGAGCACAGATACGCAGTATTTT	CACSPGWSTDTQYF
TRBV19	14	TRBD1	-	TRBJ2-1	TGTGCCAGTGGAGGGACAGGATTCTACAATGAGCAGTTCTTC	CASGGTGFYNEQFF
TRBV27	14	-	-	TRBJ2-1	TGTGCCAGCGGAATAAACGGGGCTTACAATGAGCAGTTCTTC	CASGINGAYNEQFF
TRBV20-1	11	-	-	TRBJ2-3	TGCAGTGGAAAAGACTGGGATACGCAGTATTTT	CSGKDWDTQYF
TRBV4-3	18	TRBD1	-	TRBJ2-3	TGCGCCAGCAGCCAAGATCAGACCGGGACAGGGTCCATAGATACGCAGTATTTT	CASSQDQTGTGSIDTQYF
TRBV7-9	17	TRBD1	-	TRBJ1-4	TGTGCCAGCAGCTTAGGGCTAAGACAGGGCGCTAATGAAAAACTGTTTTTT	CASSLGLRQGANEKLFF
TRBV5-6	12	-	-	TRBJ1-2	TGTGCCAGCAGCTCAAGAGGTCTTGGCTACACCTTC	CASSSRGLGYTF